This TCR beta chain was observed in a study of blood T cell repertoires in COVID-19. The wider study: Sources were T cells, B-cell-depleted T cells, or PBMCs; the material itself was cDNA or gDNA.

Clones were read by immunoSEQ multiplex PCR, and TCRdb kept only the in-frame ones, dropping some. The repertoire holds 50,000 or so clones, with 80% to 90% as singletons. The CDR3 is 15 amino acids. Trimming cost V 1 base and J 7 bases, with 13 bases left between them. Germline assignment: CDR1 LNHDA and CDR2 SQIVND (reference sequence). The material sequenced was peripheral blood. The receptor was derived from a man aged 65 to 85 with acute or convalescent COVID-19. The rearrangement links TRBV19 to TRBJ1-4, with a weak D call TRBD1 (6 bases). CDR3 coding DNA: TGTGCCAGTAGTATAGTGGCAGGGGAATTTGAAAAACTGTTTTTT. It specifies CASSIVAGEFEKLFF.